Listed below are T cell receptor beta chains from one sample, sequenced in a study of neurological immune-mediated disorders. TCRdb re-called the 5' RACE reads with MiXCR, one entry per CDR3 protein. The sample has around 76,000 distinct CDR3 sequences; 10% to 13% are singletons. The sequencing sample was made of PBMCs. Source of these receptors: a man aged 25 to 45 in good health. The CDR3 runs from the conserved cysteine through the conserved F or W. Fields, in order: CDR3 DNA, CDR3 protein, J gene, V gene, clone size, D gene. D genes are given only for firm matches. Some rows mark clone size as missing; the rest say once, few, many or name a class of expanded clone.

TGTGCCAGCAGCCAACAGGGGGGCGCTGGGGCCAACGTCCTGACTTTC CASSQQGGAGANVLTF TRBJ2-6 TRBV6-5 few TRBD1
TGTGCCACCACCGGGACAGGGACCACTGAAGCTTTCTTT CATTGTGTTEAFF TRBJ1-1 TRBV25-1 many TRBD1
TGTAGTGCTAGAGATTCGATCGCAGTGAGAACTGAAGCTTTCTTT CSARDSIAVRTEAFF TRBJ1-1 TRBV20-1 NA NA
TGTGCCACCAAAGCCAGCCTTCTTACAGGGGCGGCGATCGGCACTGAAGCTTTCTTT CATKASLLTGAAIGTEAFF TRBJ1-1 TRBV10-3 NA TRBD1
TGCAGTGCCCTCGGGGCTCTAGCTTTCTTT CSALGALAFF TRBJ1-1 TRBV20-1 many NA
TGTGCCAGCAGTGTCGAGGGCACCGGGGAGCTGTTTTTT CASSVEGTGELFF TRBJ2-2 TRBV2 many NA
TGTGCCATCAGTCCGGGACAGGGGTCCCCCTACGAGCAGTACTTC CAISPGQGSPYEQYF TRBJ2-7 TRBV10-3 many TRBD1
TGCAGTGCGACCGGGACGTACACAACCACTAGCACAGATACGCAGTATTTT CSATGTYTTTSTDTQYF TRBJ2-3 TRBV20-1 many NA
TGCGCCAGCAGCTTGGGCGGGATGGACTATGAGCAGTTCTTC CASSLGGMDYEQFF TRBJ2-1 TRBV5-1 many NA
TGTGCCAGCAGTTCCACAGAGAACACTGAAGCTTTCTTT CASSSTENTEAFF TRBJ1-1 TRBV27 many NA
TGTGCCAGCACCCCAGGACAGTCCTACGAGCAGTACTTC CASTPGQSYEQYF TRBJ2-7 TRBV12-3/TRBV12-4 many NA
TGTGCCAGCAGTCGAGGGTCCTCGGGGGACAATGAGCAGTTCTTC CASSRGSSGDNEQFF TRBJ2-1 TRBV6-5 many NA
TGCAGTGCTAAGTTGGCAGGGGTTAAAGAGACCCAGTACTTC CSAKLAGVKETQYF TRBJ2-5 TRBV20-1 many NA
TGTGCCAGCAGCTTTAGTGAAGACACTGAAGCTTTCTTT CASSFSEDTEAFF TRBJ1-1 TRBV12-3/TRBV12-4 many NA
TGTGCCAGCAGCTTAATGGGGCTAGCGGACTACAATGAGCAGTTCTTC CASSLMGLADYNEQFF TRBJ2-1 TRBV7-9 few TRBD2
TGCAGCGTTGTTTTGGCCTTACAAGGCAATGAGCAGTTCTTC CSVVLALQGNEQFF TRBJ2-1 TRBV29-1 many NA
TGTGCCAGCAGTTCCCAAACGGCCCTCTACGAGCAGTACTTC CASSSQTALYEQYF TRBJ2-7 TRBV27 many NA
TGTGCCATCAGTGCAGGGGGGGGGAGCACAGATACGCAGTATTTT CAISAGGGSTDTQYF TRBJ2-3 TRBV10-3 NA NA
TGCAGTGTAAGGACAGGGTACGGCGGCTACACCTTC CSVRTGYGGYTF TRBJ1-2 TRBV20-1 many TRBD1
TGTGCCAGCTCACCGGCGCCCAATGAGCAGTTCTTC CASSPAPNEQFF TRBJ2-1 TRBV18 NA NA
TGTGCCATCAGTCTCGGACAGGGAGGTTTGGGCACTGAAGCTTTCTTT CAISLGQGGLGTEAFF TRBJ1-1 TRBV10-3 many TRBD1
TGCGCCAGCAGCTTGGTCAGGGAGGGGCCGGGGACTGAAGCTTTCTTT CASSLVREGPGTEAFF TRBJ1-1 TRBV5-1 many NA
TGTGCCAGCAGTTGGATGGGGCCAGATACGCAGTATTTT CASSWMGPDTQYF TRBJ2-3 TRBV6-2/TRBV6-3 NA NA
TGCAGTGCTGGAGGGGCTAGCGGCCATCAAGAGACCCAGTACTTC CSAGGASGHQETQYF TRBJ2-5 TRBV20-1 NA TRBD2
TGTGCCAGCACCAACTATGGGGCCAACGTCCTGACTTTC CASTNYGANVLTF TRBJ2-6 TRBV27 many NA
TGTGCCAGCAGTTCCTCCCGGACTAGCGGGAACTCCTACGAGCAGTACTTC CASSSSRTSGNSYEQYF TRBJ2-7 TRBV28 NA TRBD2
TGTGCCAGCGCCCTAGCGGGAGGGCCCCCCTACAATGAGCAGTTCTTC CASALAGGPPYNEQFF TRBJ2-1 TRBV2 many TRBD2
TGTGCCACCACCCGATCAACTAGGTTCGGTGAGCAGTTCTTC CATTRSTRFGEQFF TRBJ2-1 TRBV12-3/TRBV12-4 many NA
TGTGCCAGCAGCGTAGGTCATGGGTTCGAGCAGTACTTC CASSVGHGFEQYF TRBJ2-7 TRBV9 many NA
TGCAGTGCTAGCGACGGGACTCGACCGGAGACCCAGTACTTC CSASDGTRPETQYF TRBJ2-5 TRBV20-1 many NA
TGCGCCAGCAGCCTACCCGGACAGGACGGTTATGGAGAGACCCAGTACTTC CASSLPGQDGYGETQYF TRBJ2-5 TRBV5-1 many TRBD1
TGCAGCGTTGAAGATCTGGGACTTAGTCACGCGCAGTTCTTC CSVEDLGLSHAQFF TRBJ2-1 TRBV29-1 many NA
TGTGCCAGCAGCTTAACAGTCACCACTGAAGCTTTCTTT CASSLTVTTEAFF TRBJ1-1 TRBV7-9 many NA
TGCGCCAGCAGTCCCGCGGCCACCTACGAGCAGTACTTC CASSPAATYEQYF TRBJ2-7 TRBV5-1 many NA
TGTGCCAGCAGTCTGTCTGAAGCTTTCTTT CASSLSEAFF TRBJ1-1 TRBV12-3/TRBV12-4 NA NA
TGTGCCAGCAGTCAAACAGGGTTGAGAGAAAACATTCAGTACTTC CASSQTGLRENIQYF TRBJ2-4 TRBV12-3/TRBV12-4 NA NA
TGTGCCACCAGTGTTGGCACGGGGTTTGACTATGGCTACACCTTC CATSVGTGFDYGYTF TRBJ1-2 TRBV24-1 many NA
TGTGCCAGTAGTTTCTACCGGGACACTAACAATGAGAAGTTCTTC CASSFYRDTNNEKFF TRBJ2-1 TRBV19 NA NA
TGTGCCAGCAGCTTAGCGAACAGGACCACTAGCACAGATACGCAGTATTTT CASSLANRTTSTDTQYF TRBJ2-3 TRBV7-2 NA NA
TGTGCCAGCAGTTTACGCAGTGAAAAACTGTTTTTT CASSLRSEKLFF TRBJ1-4 TRBV28 many NA
TGTGCCAGTACTAGGGGGTTCTCGACTGAAGCTTTCTTT CASTRGFSTEAFF TRBJ1-1 TRBV19 many NA
TGTGCCAGCAGTGACCCGGGCACGGGAGGCTACACCTTC CASSDPGTGGYTF TRBJ1-2 TRBV6-4 many NA
TGTGCCAGCAGCTTATGGGTGGGGGGTATCCATGAGCAGTTCTTC CASSLWVGGIHEQFF TRBJ2-1 TRBV7-2 medium-sized NA
TGTGCCAGCAGTTACCCGGACGAGCAGTACTTC CASSYPDEQYF TRBJ2-7 TRBV6-2/TRBV6-3 many NA
TGCAGTGCTAGATCAGGCAGCTCTGGGGCCAACGTCCTGACTTTC CSARSGSSGANVLTF TRBJ2-6 TRBV20-1 few NA
TGTGCCAGCAGCTTTTACGGGGGAGGAGAGGAAAAACTGTTTTTT CASSFYGGGEEKLFF TRBJ1-4 TRBV7-9 many NA